This TCR beta chain is from a study of blood T cell repertoires in COVID-19. Across the study: Sites across the United States, Italy and Spain contributed samples from acute and convalescent COVID-19.

The data were produced by immunoSEQ multiplex PCR, yet TCRdb's version contains in-frame clones alone and is incomplete. Of about 220,000 clones in the sample, about 91% are singletons; the top ten hold over 12%. V gave up 2 bases and J gave up 1 base, with 5 bases separating them. Germline V gene sequence: CDR1 LNHDA, CDR2 SQIVND (reference sequence). This CDR3 region has 13 residues. Enrolled through a virtual design, the participants were between roughly 18 and 100 years of age and came from roughly 22 US areas. The V and J genes are TRBV19 and TRBJ1-1; no clear D gene. The specimen was PBMCs or T cells enriched from blood (not recorded which). This TCR was recovered from a woman between 50 and 59 years old with acute COVID-19. The CDR3 protein is CASSIQENTEAFF. The CDR3 nucleotides are TGTGCCAGTAGTATACAGGAGAACACTGAAGCTTTCTTT.